The 28 T cell receptor beta chains listed next were all sequenced from one sample in a study of blood T cells in healthy people across ages. Through a sample-barcoded 5' primer and a J-beta primer mix, a second PCR was run for roughly 7 to 11 cycles. From the 5' RACE reads, TCRdb called clonotypes with MiXCR, one entry per CDR3 protein. The repertoire holds around 990,000 distinct CDR3 sequences, roughly two fifths seen once, with around 13% in the top ten. The sample comprised blood. The receptors shown here come from a man aged 18 to 35 in good health.

This clonotype was counted only a few times. The CDR3 nucleotides are TGTGCCAGCAAGGTGTTTGCAGATAGCCCTGGCTACACCTTC. Translated, it gives CASKVFADSPGYTF. The chain has TRBV12-3 or TRBV12-4 and TRBJ1-2; D is unresolved. This CDR3 spans 14 amino acids. Trimming stripped 7 bases from V and 7 bases from J, with 19 bases between.

The V call is TRBV4-3, the J call TRBJ1-2; D is unresolved. This CDR3 has 15 amino acids. Trimming took 0 bases from V and 2 from J, leaving 10 bases between them. Germline V gene lookup returns CDR1 LGHNA and CDR2 YSLEER. Written as DNA, the CDR3 is TGCGCCAGCAGCCAAGATGTAGGCCGAAACTATGGCTACACCTTC. Encoded protein: CASSQDVGRNYGYTF.

Comment on this clonotype: The junction does not match germline at one end; this may be a read error. DNA for the CDR3: TGTGCCGGCAGCCAAGATCCAGCAGATACGCAGTATTTT. It translates to CAGSQDPADTQYF. This chain joins TRBV3-1 and TRBJ2-3; D remains ambiguous. The germline CDR1 and CDR2 sequences are LGHDT and YNNKEL (reference sequence). The CDR3 has 13 amino acids.

This clonotype was observed a handful of times. The chain is built from TRBV3-1 and TRBJ1-6, with unresolved D. The CDR3 totals 14 residues. V lost 1 base and J 7 bases, leaving 8 bases between the germline ends. Looked up from germline, CDR1 is LGHDT and CDR2 is YNNKEL (reference sequence). This CDR3 reads CASSQVSTNSPLHF. DNA of the CDR3: TGTGCCAGCAGCCAAGTCTCAACCAATTCACCCCTCCACTTT.

This clonotype has a handful of counts. V usage is TRBV7-2 and J usage is TRBJ1-1, with no clear D. The V and J ends lost 1 base and 6 bases respectively, with 6 bases between them. Germline lookup yields CDR1 SGHTA and CDR2 FQGNSA. The CDR3 runs 12 residues. The chain's CDR3 is CASSLEGPEAFF. CDR3 bases: TGTGCCAGCAGCTTAGAGGGCCCTGAAGCTTTCTTT.

This clonotype has only a few counts. This chain links TRBV7-2 with TRBJ2-3; 9 positions agree with TRBD2. Germline V gives CDR1 SGHTA, CDR2 FQGNSA. J gave up 4 bases and V 5 bases, and 10 bases lay outside the gene matches. This CDR3 contains 16 residues. The CDR3 DNA reads TGTGCCAGCAGCGGAGGTAGCGGGAGTTGGTCAGATACGCAGTATTTT. Translating it yields CASSGGSGSWSDTQYF.

The chain couples TRBV3-1 to TRBJ1-2; D gene ambiguous. Trimming stripped 2 bases from V and 3 bases from J, with 10 bases between. The germline V gene encodes CDR1 LGHDT and CDR2 YNNKEL (reference sequence). This CDR3 region has 14 residues. CDR3 region: CASSQYTDYYGYTF. The CDR3 region has the DNA TGTGCCAGCAGCCAATATACAGACTACTATGGCTACACCTTC. Filled out from reference TRBV3-1 and TRBJ1-2, the complete variable domain reads DTAVSQTPKYLVTQMGNDKSIKCEQNLGHDTMYWYKQDSKKFLKIMFSYNNKELIINETVPNRFSPKSPDKAHLNLHINSLELGDSAVYFCASSQYTDYYGYTFGSGTRLTVV.

V is TRBV4-3 and J is TRBJ1-2; D unresolved. This CDR3 comprises 16 residues. The germline CDR1 and CDR2 sequences are LGHNA and YSLEER. Trimming shortened V by 1 base and J by 3 bases, and 15 bases separated the two germline ends. CDR3 residues: CASSQVRGKIDYGYTF. CDR3 in DNA: TGCGCCAGCAGCCAAGTTAGAGGCAAGATAGACTATGGCTACACCTTC.

V usage is TRBV20-1 and J usage is TRBJ2-3; tentatively, D is TRBD2 (5 bases). V shed 0 bases and J shed 4 bases, with 14 bases lying between them. CDR1 and CDR2 (germline): DFQATT, SNEGSKA (reference sequence). The CDR3 extends over 15 amino acids. This CDR3 reads CSARDNHRGSDTQYF. CDR3 bases: TGCAGTGCTAGAGATAACCACCGGGGTTCAGATACGCAGTATTTT.

This clonotype was seen only a few times. The chain employs TRBV12-3 or TRBV12-4 and TRBJ1-2; D not certain. The CDR3 totals 13 residues. Trimming cost V 3 bases and J 4 bases, with 9 bases left between them. The CDR3 coding sequence is TGTGCCAGCAGTTTCGTTGTGTCCTATGGCTACACCTTC. Protein product: CASSFVVSYGYTF.

The chain uses TRBV3-1 and TRBJ2-1; D is perhaps TRBD2 (5 bases). This CDR3 region has 14 residues. V lost 1 base to trimming and J lost 10 bases, with 14 bases between them. CDR1 is LGHDT and CDR2 is YNNKEL in the germline V gene (reference sequence). Here the CDR3 reads CASSQAPPGYEQFF. For the CDR3, the DNA is TGTGCCAGCAGCCAAGCCCCGCCGGGATACGAGCAGTTCTTC.

This clonotype has a handful of counts. The chain joins TRBV3-1 to TRBJ2-7; possible D gene TRBD1, 6 bases. CDR1 LGHDT and CDR2 YNNKEL come from the germline V gene (reference sequence). Trimming left V 3 bases short and J 0 bases short, with 12 bases between. This CDR3 region has 15 residues. CDR3 sequence (DNA): TGTGCCAGCAGCCACGGGACATCCACCTCCTACGAGCAGTACTTC. It codes for CASSHGTSTSYEQYF.

The rearrangement links TRBV5-1 to TRBJ1-4; no clear D gene. The V gene lost 1 base and the J gene lost 6 bases, with 10 bases spanning the gap. The CDR3 has 14 residues. Germline V gene lookup returns CDR1 SGHRS and CDR2 YFSETQ. This CDR3 reads CASSLRYLDEKLFF. The CDR3 nucleotides are TGCGCCAGCAGCTTGCGTTACCTAGATGAAAAACTGTTTTTT.

V usage is TRBV6-5 and J usage is TRBJ2-1, with TRBD1 identical over 12 bases. The CDR3 extends over 15 amino acids. Germline trimming cut 6 bases from V and 6 bases from J; bases unmatched to any gene: 6. The germline V gene has CDR1 MNHEY and CDR2 SVGAGI. CDR3 sequence reads: CASRRGQGASNEQFF. For the CDR3, the DNA is TGTGCCAGCAGGAGGGGACAGGGGGCTTCCAATGAGCAGTTCTTC.

Remarks on this clonotype: This sequence may be a read error, since a much larger clone differs from it by one base. The rearrangement uses TRBV20-1 and TRBJ2-5, with 7 positions matching TRBD2. V shed 3 bases and J 11 bases; nucleotides not matched to a gene: 18. The CDR3 sequence is 15 residues long. Germline CDR1 DFQATT, CDR2 SNEGSKA (reference sequence). The CDR3 DNA reads TGCAGTGCTAGGGAGCGACGAGCGGGGACCAATGAGCAGTACTTC. This sequence encodes CSARERRAGTNEQYF.

V gene TRBV6-5 combines with J gene TRBJ1-1, with 10 bases lining up with TRBD1. Per the germline V gene, CDR1 is MNHEY and CDR2 is SVGAGI. There are 16 residues in the CDR3. With V trimmed by 6 bases and J by 4 bases, 11 bases remained unmatched. The CDR3 region has the DNA TGTGCCAGCAGCCCCACCAGGGGACAGGGGTCCACTGAAGCTTTCTTT. Translation gives CASSPTRGQGSTEAFF.

This clonotype was picked up a small number of times. The chain couples TRBV25-1 to TRBJ1-2; a possible D gene is TRBD1 (6 bases). The CDR3 has 11 amino acids. The V end lost 9 bases, the J end lost 6 bases, and 11 bases lay between the germline ends. From germline, CDR1 is MGHDK and CDR2 SYGVNS. Written as DNA, the CDR3 is TGTGCCAGTCAAAGGGGGGATGGCTACACCTTC. Translating it yields CASQRGDGYTF.

The CDR3 DNA is TGTGCCAGCAGAAACAGGGGGACTAGGATCAATGAGCAGTTCTTC. It yields the protein CASRNRGTRINEQFF. The chain links TRBV6-5 to TRBJ2-1; possibly TRBD1 or TRBD2 for D (8 bases each). Between the trimmed V and J ends, which lost 6 bases and 6 bases, there was a span of 18 bases. CDR1 and CDR2 (germline): MNHEY, SVGAGI. This CDR3 is built from 15 residues.

The chain has TRBV5-1 and TRBJ2-1; TRBD1 matches 10 bases. CDR3 length equals 13 residues. Trimming cost V 4 bases and J 9 bases; bases outside gene matches: 4. The germline V gene encodes CDR1 SGHRS and CDR2 YFSETQ. CDR3 amino acids: CASSGGQGIEQFF. For the CDR3, the DNA is TGCGCCAGCAGCGGGGGACAGGGGATTGAGCAGTTCTTC.

To note about this clonotype: A much bigger clone sits one base away, suggesting this may be a read error. The rearrangement uses TRBV7-2 and TRBJ2-3; D is undetermined. Trimming left V 2 bases short and J 2 bases short, with 5 bases between. There are 13 residues in the CDR3. Per the germline V gene, CDR1 is SGHTA and CDR2 is FQGNSA. The CDR3 bases are TGTGCCAGCAGCTTACCAGTCACAGATACGCAGTATTTT. Translating it yields CASSLPVTDTQYF.

The chain employs TRBV7-2 and TRBJ2-1, with 7 bases aligning to TRBD2. The V and J ends lost 4 bases and 5 bases, in that order; junction bases with no gene match: 11. The germline V gene has CDR1 SGHTA and CDR2 FQGNSA. The CDR3 spans 16 residues. CDR3 DNA sequence: TGTGCCAGCAGCTCCTTAGCGGGCCTAAAGAACAATGAGCAGTTCTTC. Translated, it gives CASSSLAGLKNNEQFF.

V gene TRBV28 combines with J gene TRBJ2-2, with 13 bases matching TRBD2. In germline, CDR1 is MDHEN, CDR2 SYDVKM. J was trimmed by 3 bases and V by 5 bases; bases with no gene match: 9. CDR3 length: 18 amino acids. The CDR3 loop reads CASSRTSGSTSDTGELFF. In nucleotides, the CDR3 is TGTGCCAGCAGTAGGACTAGCGGGAGCACGTCCGACACCGGGGAGCTGTTTTTT.

This clonotype has only a few counts. A much bigger clone sits one base away, suggesting this may be a read error. The gene calls are TRBV3-1 and TRBJ2-7, with 8 bases that match TRBD1. CDR1 LGHDT and CDR2 YNNKEL come from the germline V gene (reference sequence). The CDR3 loop spans 17 amino acids. V lost 1 base and J lost 7; bases outside the gene matches: 15. The CDR3 is CASSQVSPGQVYNEQYF. The CDR3 DNA reads TGTGCCAGCAGCCAAGTTTCGCCGGGACAGGTTTACAATGAGCAGTACTTC.

V is TRBV20-1 and J is TRBJ1-5, with a possible D match to TRBD1 (5 bases). From germline, CDR1 is DFQATT and CDR2 SNEGSKA (reference sequence). V lost 7 bases and J lost 2, with 9 bases in between. This CDR3 has 12 amino acids. CDR3 bases: TGCAGTGTGCAGGGAGGCAATCAGCCCCAGCATTTT. Encoded protein: CSVQGGNQPQHF.

This clonotype was seen just once. The chain carries TRBV20-1 and TRBJ1-4, with a possible D match to TRBD1 (6 bases). The CDR3 covers 13 residues. Germline CDR1 and CDR2: DFQATT and SNEGSKA (reference sequence). V was trimmed by 7 bases and J by 6 bases, leaving 15 bases between them. The CDR3 reads CSVTRGLDEKLFF. CDR3 DNA sequence: TGCAGTGTCACTCGGGGGCTGGATGAAAAACTGTTTTTT.

This clonotype was picked up a small number of times. This chain joins TRBV21-1 and TRBJ2-2; the D call TRBD1 from the table was never checked on the DNA. TRBV21-1 is flagged as a pseudogene. CDR3 length: 16 amino acids. CDR3 sequence reads: CASSNLQDLNTGELFF. CDR3 DNA: TGTGCCAGCAGCAATCTACAGGATTTGAACACCGGGGAGCTGTTTTTT.

This clonotype has only a few counts. The V call is TRBV7-7, the J call TRBJ2-5; no firm D call. Germline assignment: CDR1 SSHAT and CDR2 FNYEAQ (reference sequence). V dropped 4 bases and J dropped 7 bases, with 13 bases sitting between them. This CDR3 region has 13 residues. Here the CDR3 DNA reads TGTGCCAGCAGCTCGGACGTTGTAGGGACCCAGTACTTC. This sequence encodes CASSSDVVGTQYF.

This clonotype occurred a few times. The rearrangement links TRBV20-1 to TRBJ2-5; D is perhaps TRBD2 (6 bases). The germline V and J ends were trimmed by 5 bases and 4 bases, with 20 bases remaining between them. Germline V CDR1 and CDR2: DFQATT, SNEGSKA (reference sequence). The CDR3 has 15 amino acids. The CDR3 DNA reads as TGCAGTGCTGTTGCGCGGGCGGGGTCCTTAGAGACCCAGTACTTC. Its translation is CSAVARAGSLETQYF.